This T cell receptor beta chain was sequenced during a study of T-cell reconstitution after alpha-beta-depleted transplantation in children. Germline V gives CDR1 SGHRS, CDR2 YFSETQ. CDR3 length equals 16 residues. Unmatched junction bases numbered 12, after V lost 2 bases and J lost 10 bases. This clonotype was counted between two and nine times. Its antigen is unknown. Study results and caveats: Counts and diversity of T cells one year after transplant came mostly from newly produced T cells. Several hundred graft clones that had expanded were reportedly the source of alpha-beta T cells about two months after transplant. Surviving thymic progenitors and recipient T cells were the source of high TCRbeta diversity at day 60 in some patients.

TCRbeta library preparation incorporated unique molecular identifiers. One entry per CDR3 protein results from TCRdb running MiXCR on the PCR reads. The top ten hold over 25% of the sample, which has about 980,000 distinct CDR3 sequences, roughly 31% seen once. The genes are TRBV5-1 and TRBJ2-1, with 10 bases matching TRBD1. The sequencing here drew on PBMCs, mostly from graft donor cells, taken 360 days after TCRalphabeta/CD19-depleted stem cell transplant. This receptor was identified in a boy under two years old who had a stem cell transplant for SCID, so the T cells may come from the graft donor. CDR3 in DNA: TGCGCCAGCAGCTTTTTGCGGAGACAGGGGGCGCGGGAGCAGTTCTTC. It specifies CASSFLRRQGAREQFF.